This T cell receptor (beta chain) is drawn from a study of blood T cell repertoires in COVID-19. Only in-frame clones appear in the TCRdb table, and some are missing; sequencing was by immunoSEQ multiplex PCR. The sample lists hundreds of thousands of clones, 75% to 90% occurring once. The sequenced material came from peripheral blood. This receptor was obtained from a woman in her 70s with COVID-19, enrolled during active disease.

The CDR3 here is CASSSLTGDGGYTF. The CDR3 DNA follows: TGTGCCAGCAGCTCCCTGACAGGAGACGGGGGCTACACCTTC. The V gene is TRBV11-2, the J gene TRBJ1-2; perhaps TRBD1 as D (6 bases). The CDR3 is 14 amino acids. Trimming pared 4 bases from V and 8 bases from J, leaving 17 bases between. Germline lookup yields CDR1 SGHAT and CDR2 FQNNGV.